This is a list of T cell receptor beta chains from one sample in a study of blood T cell repertoires in COVID-19. Profiling relied on immunoSEQ multiplex PCR, and the TCRdb table lists in-frame clones only, not all of them. The sample records a few hundred thousand clones, roughly 91% being singletons. The sample comprised peripheral blood. The receptors shown here come from a man aged 50 to 59 with active or convalescent COVID-19. Both conserved end residues are part of each CDR3. The D gene is left open where the match is weak. For some rows the clone size is stated as once, few or many, or as a class when expanded; others skip it.

>TRBJ1-2|-|TRBV23-1|TRBD1
TGCGCCACCGCAGGGGGCTTCTATGGCTACACCTTC
CATAGGFYGYTF
>TRBJ1-3|-|TRBV19|-
TGTGCCAGTAGTATTTGGACAGCCTCTGGAAACACCATATATTTT
CASSIWTASGNTIYF
>TRBJ2-3|-|TRBV7-9|TRBD2
TGTGCCAGCAGCTCCACCTCAGGACTAGCGGGTGGAACAGATACGCAGTATTTT
CASSSTSGLAGGTDTQYF
>TRBJ2-5|-|TRBV12-3/TRBV12-4|-
TGTGCCAGCAGTTTGAGTACGGAGACCCAGTACTTC
CASSLSTETQYF
>TRBJ2-3|-|TRBV5-1|-
TGCGCCAGCAGCGACGGAGTCACTAGCACAGATACGCAGTATTTT
CASSDGVTSTDTQYF
>TRBJ2-5|-|TRBV11-2|-
TGTGCCAGCAGCTCCAGGGGTGTCCAAGAGACCCAGTACTTC
CASSSRGVQETQYF
>TRBJ1-3|-|TRBV6-6|-
TGTGCCAGCAGTTACTCCGGACAGCTCTCTGGAAACACCATATATTTT
CASSYSGQLSGNTIYF
>TRBJ1-1|-|TRBV29-1|-
TGCAGCGTGCCGGGACCGGGGCGGGGTGAAGCTTTCTTT
CSVPGPGRGEAFF
>TRBJ1-4|once|TRBV19|-
TGTGCCAGTAGTCCTTTCCCAGGGAATGAAAAACTGTTTTTT
CASSPFPGNEKLFF
>TRBJ1-4|once|TRBV5-1|-
TGCGCCAGCAGCCCCCAGGGGGAAAAACTGTTTTTT
CASSPQGEKLFF
>TRBJ1-1|-|TRBV6-5|-
TGTGCCAGCAGTTATAGAGGAGGTTCTGAAGCTTTCTTT
CASSYRGGSEAFF
>TRBJ1-1|-|TRBV27|-
TGTGCCAGCAGTTTGATGGCCAGGGGAGGGACTGAAGCTTTCTTT
CASSLMARGGTEAFF
>TRBJ1-1|-|TRBV18|-
TGTGCCAGCTCAACAACAGGGACCACTGAAGCTTTCTTT
CASSTTGTTEAFF
>TRBJ2-3|-|TRBV24-1|TRBD1
TGTGCCACCAGTGAGCCGACAGGGGGCGCGGGAGATACGCAGTATTTT
CATSEPTGGAGDTQYF
>TRBJ1-2|-|TRBV20-1|-
TGCAGTGCTAGTCCCTCGGGAGCTAACTATGGCTACACCTTC
CSASPSGANYGYTF
>TRBJ2-1|-|TRBV6-6|TRBD2
TGTGCCAGCAGTTACTCGATTGGGACTAGCGGCAATGAGCAGTTCTTC
CASSYSIGTSGNEQFF
>TRBJ1-5|few|TRBV4-2|-
TGTGCCAGCAGCCAAGCGGGATTACATCAGCCCCAGCATTTT
CASSQAGLHQPQHF
>TRBJ2-5|-|TRBV7-7|-
TGTGCTAGCAGCCCTGGGACAAGCCAAGAGACCCAGTACTTC
CASSPGTSQETQYF
>TRBJ1-2|-|TRBV28|-
TGTGCCAGCCGAGAGGACAGTACTTCTAACTATGGCTACACCTTC
CASREDSTSNYGYTF
>TRBJ2-2|-|TRBV5-5|TRBD1
TGTGCCAGCAGTCCACAGGGGGCTACCGGGGAGCTGTTTTTT
CASSPQGATGELFF
>TRBJ1-5|-|TRBV6-5|-
TGTGCCAGCAGTTCTGCAGGTGGCAATCAGCCCCAGCATTTT
CASSSAGGNQPQHF
>TRBJ1-5|once|TRBV5-5|-
TGTGCCAGCAGCTCTACATACGGGCAGCCCCAGCATTTT
CASSSTYGQPQHF
>TRBJ1-5|-|TRBV19|TRBD1
TGTGCCAGTAGTATTTCGTGGCAGGGGGTTCAGCCCCAGCATTTT
CASSISWQGVQPQHF
>TRBJ2-1|-|TRBV20-1|-
TGCAGTGCTAGTACATCCTACAATGAGCAGTTCTTC
CSASTSYNEQFF
>TRBJ1-1|-|TRBV5-1|-
TGCGCCAGCAGCTATGTAAGCGGTGGCACTGAAGCTTTCTTT
CASSYVSGGTEAFF